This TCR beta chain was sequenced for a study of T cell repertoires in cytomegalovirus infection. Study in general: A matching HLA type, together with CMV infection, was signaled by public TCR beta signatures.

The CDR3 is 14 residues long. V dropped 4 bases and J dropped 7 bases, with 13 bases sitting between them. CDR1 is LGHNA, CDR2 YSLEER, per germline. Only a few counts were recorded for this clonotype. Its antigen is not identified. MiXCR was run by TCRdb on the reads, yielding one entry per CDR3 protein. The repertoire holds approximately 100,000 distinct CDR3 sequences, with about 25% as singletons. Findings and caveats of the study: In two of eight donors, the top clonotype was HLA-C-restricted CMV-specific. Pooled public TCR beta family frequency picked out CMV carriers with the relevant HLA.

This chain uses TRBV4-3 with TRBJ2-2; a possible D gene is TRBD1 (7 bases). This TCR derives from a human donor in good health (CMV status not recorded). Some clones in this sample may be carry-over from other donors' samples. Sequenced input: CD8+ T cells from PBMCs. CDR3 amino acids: CASSLDREDGELFF. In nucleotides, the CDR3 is TGCGCCAGCAGCCTAGACAGGGAGGACGGGGAGCTGTTTTTT.